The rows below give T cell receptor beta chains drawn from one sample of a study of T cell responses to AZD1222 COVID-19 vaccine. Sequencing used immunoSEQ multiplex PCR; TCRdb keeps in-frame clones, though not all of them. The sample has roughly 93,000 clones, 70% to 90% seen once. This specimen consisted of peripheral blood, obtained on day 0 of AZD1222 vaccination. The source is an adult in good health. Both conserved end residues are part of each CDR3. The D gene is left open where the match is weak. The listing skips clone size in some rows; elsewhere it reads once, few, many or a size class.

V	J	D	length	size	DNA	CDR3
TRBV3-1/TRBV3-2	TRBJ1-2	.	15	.	TGTGCCAGCAGCCAAGACCAGTCCCCCGTGTTGGGCTACACCTTC	CASSQDQSPVLGYTF
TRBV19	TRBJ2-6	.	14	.	TGTGCCAGTGGGCGGGGAGATGGGGCCAACGTCCTGACTTTC	CASGRGDGANVLTF
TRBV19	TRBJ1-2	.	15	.	TGTGCCACCTTTTTTTCACCGGGGTCTCGGGGTGGCTACACCTTC	CATFFSPGSRGGYTF
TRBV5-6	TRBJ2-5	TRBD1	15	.	TGTGCCAGCAGCCCGGGGACAGGGGAAGGGGAGACCCAGTACTTC	CASSPGTGEGETQYF
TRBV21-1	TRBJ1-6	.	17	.	TGTGCCAGCACCGCAAATAGGGACAGAGGCTATAATTCACCCCTCCACTTT	CASTANRDRGYNSPLHF
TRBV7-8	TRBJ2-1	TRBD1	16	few	TGTGCCAGCAGCAAAACGGCGGGACAGGGCTACAATGAGCAGTTCTTC	CASSKTAGQGYNEQFF
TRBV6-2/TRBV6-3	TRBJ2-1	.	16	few	TGTGCCAGCAGTTACTGGGGCAGGGGGGATTTCAATGAGCAGTTCTTC	CASSYWGRGDFNEQFF
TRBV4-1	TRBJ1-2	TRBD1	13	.	TGCGCCAGCAGCCCGGGACAGAACTATGGCTACACCTTC	CASSPGQNYGYTF
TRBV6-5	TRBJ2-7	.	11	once	TGTGCCAGCAGTAAGGTGGGCGAGCAGTACTTC	CASSKVGEQYF
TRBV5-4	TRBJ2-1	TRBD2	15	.	TGTGCCAGCAGCTTGGGACTAGCGGGATACAATGAGCAGTTCTTC	CASSLGLAGYNEQFF
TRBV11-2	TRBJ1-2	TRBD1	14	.	TGTGCCAGCAGCTTAGTTGGGACAGGCGGTGGCTACACCTTC	CASSLVGTGGGYTF
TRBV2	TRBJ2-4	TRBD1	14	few	TGTGCCAGCAGTGACCCGGACAGGGGAAACATTCAGTACTTC	CASSDPDRGNIQYF
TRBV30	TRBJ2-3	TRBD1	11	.	TGTGCCTGGATGACAGGGGATACGCAGTATTTT	CAWMTGDTQYF
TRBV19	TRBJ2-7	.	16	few	TGTGCCAGTAGTCCCCAGGGGGCGGGGGCCGCCTACGAGCAGTACTTC	CASSPQGAGAAYEQYF
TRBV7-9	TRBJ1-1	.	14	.	TGTGCCAGCAGCTTAGCAACGGGGAAGGATGAAGCTTTCTTT	CASSLATGKDEAFF
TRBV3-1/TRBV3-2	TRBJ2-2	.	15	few	TGTGCCAGCAGCCAAGCTTACCCCAACACCGGGGAGCTGTTTTTT	CASSQAYPNTGELFF
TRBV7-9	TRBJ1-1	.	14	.	TGTGCCAGCAGCTTTAAAAATGAAAACACTGAAGCTTTCTTT	CASSFKNENTEAFF
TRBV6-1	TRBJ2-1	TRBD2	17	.	TGTGCCAGCAGCGAAACCCTCACTAGCGGGGGAAGGGGTGAGCAGTTCTTC	CASSETLTSGGRGEQFF
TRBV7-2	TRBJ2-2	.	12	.	TGTGCCAGCAGCCCGTATACCGGGGAGCTGTTTTTT	CASSPYTGELFF
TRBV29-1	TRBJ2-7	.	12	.	TGCAGCGTGGGCGGGACGGAGCACGAGCAGTACTTC	CSVGGTEHEQYF
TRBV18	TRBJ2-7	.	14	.	TGTGCCAGCTCACCGGCCAGGGGTAACTACGAGCAGTACTTC	CASSPARGNYEQYF
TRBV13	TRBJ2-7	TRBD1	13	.	TGTGCCAGCAGCCTCCGAAGGGGGCACGAGCAGTACTTC	CASSLRRGHEQYF
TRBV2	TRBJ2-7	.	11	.	TGTGCCAGCAAACAGGGCTACGAGCAGTACTTC	CASKQGYEQYF
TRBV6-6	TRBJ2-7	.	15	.	TGTGCCAGCAGTTCCCAGATTCCGAGCTCCTACGAGCAGTACTTC	CASSSQIPSSYEQYF
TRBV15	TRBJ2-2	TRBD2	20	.	TGTGCCACCAGTCCCAGGGCCGGGACTAGCGGAACCGCGAACACCGGGGAGCTGTTTTTT	CATSPRAGTSGTANTGELFF
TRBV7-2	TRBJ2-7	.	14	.	TGTGCCAGCAGCTTAGCGTTCCAGGGGTACGAGCAGTACTTC	CASSLAFQGYEQYF
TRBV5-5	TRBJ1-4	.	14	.	TGTGCCAGCAGCTTGGGGCAGGGAGAGGGCTATGTGTTTTTT	CASSLGQGEGYVFF
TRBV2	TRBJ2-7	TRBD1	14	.	TGTGCCAGCAGTGGGGACAGGGTAAGGGACGAGCAGTACTTC	CASSGDRVRDEQYF
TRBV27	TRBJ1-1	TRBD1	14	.	TGTGCCAGCAGGACAGGGCTGGGGGGAACTGAAGCTTTCTTT	CASRTGLGGTEAFF
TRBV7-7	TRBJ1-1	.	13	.	TGTGCCAGCAGCGCAGGGCTGGGCACTGAAGCTTTCTTT	CASSAGLGTEAFF
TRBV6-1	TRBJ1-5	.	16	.	TGTGCCAGCAGTGAAGCGCTTAGGCAGGGGAATCAGCCCCAGCATTTT	CASSEALRQGNQPQHF
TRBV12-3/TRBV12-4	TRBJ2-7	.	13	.	TGTGCCAGTAGACAGGCTCACTCTAAGGAGCAGTACTTC	CASRQAHSKEQYF
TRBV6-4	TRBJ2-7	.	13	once	TGTGCCAGCAGTGAGGGACACGGCTACGAGCAGTACTTC	CASSEGHGYEQYF
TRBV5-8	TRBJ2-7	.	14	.	TGTGCCAGCAGCTTTACCGGGGCTACCTACGAGCAGTACTTC	CASSFTGATYEQYF
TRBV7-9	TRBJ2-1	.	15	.	TGTGCCAGCAGCTTAGTGACAGCGGAGGTGAATGAGCAGTTCTTC	CASSLVTAEVNEQFF
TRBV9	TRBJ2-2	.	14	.	TGTGCCAGCAGCGTAGCAATCGGCACCGGGGAGCTGTTTTTT	CASSVAIGTGELFF
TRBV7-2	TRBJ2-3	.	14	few	TGTGCCAGCAGCTTATTCAGCAGCACAGATACGCAGTATTTT	CASSLFSSTDTQYF
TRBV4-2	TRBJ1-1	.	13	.	TGTGCCAGCAGCCAATCAAGGGGCACTGAAGCTTTCTTT	CASSQSRGTEAFF
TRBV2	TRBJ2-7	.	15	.	TGTGCCAGCAGAGAACAGGGACGGATAGGGGCCGAGCAGTACTTC	CASREQGRIGAEQYF
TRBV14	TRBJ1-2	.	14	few	TGTGCCAGCAGCAGCCGGGGAACTAACTATGGCTACACCTTC	CASSSRGTNYGYTF
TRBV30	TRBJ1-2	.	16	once	TGTGCCTGGAGGACCCCTGGAGGGACGGTGAACTATGGCTACACCTTC	CAWRTPGGTVNYGYTF
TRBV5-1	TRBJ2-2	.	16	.	TGCGCCAGCAGCTTGTATCCTAGCGAGAACACCGGGGAGCTGTTTTTT	CASSLYPSENTGELFF
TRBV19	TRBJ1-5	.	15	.	TGTGCCAGTAGTATAAACCCCGGGAGCAATCAGCCCCAGCATTTT	CASSINPGSNQPQHF
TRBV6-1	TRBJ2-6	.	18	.	TGTGCCAGCAGTGAAGCTTGGCCGGGGGTTCTTGGGGCCAACGTCCTGACTTTC	CASSEAWPGVLGANVLTF
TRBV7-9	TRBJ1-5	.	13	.	TGTGCCAGCAGCTCACAGGGTGATCAGCCCCAGCATTTT	CASSSQGDQPQHF
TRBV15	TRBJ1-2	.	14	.	TGTGCCACCAGCCCCCAGGGTCGTGGCTATGGCTACACCTTC	CATSPQGRGYGYTF
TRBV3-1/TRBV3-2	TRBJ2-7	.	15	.	TGTGCCAGCAGCCAACAAGCCTCCGGGTTCTACGAGCAGTACTTC	CASSQQASGFYEQYF
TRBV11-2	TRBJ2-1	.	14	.	TGTGCCAGCAGCTTATCGGGGACGTACAATGAGCAGTTCTTC	CASSLSGTYNEQFF
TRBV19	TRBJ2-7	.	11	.	TGTGCCAGTAAGGGAGGCTACGAGCAGTACTTC	CASKGGYEQYF
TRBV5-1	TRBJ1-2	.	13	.	TGCGCCAGCCGTTTGGACGCTAACTATGGCTACACCTTC	CASRLDANYGYTF
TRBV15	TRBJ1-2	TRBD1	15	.	TGTGCCACCAGCTCCCCGACAGGGGATGCCTATGGCTACACCTTC	CATSSPTGDAYGYTF
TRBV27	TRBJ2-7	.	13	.	TGTGCCAGCAGTTTAGGAGGGGTTGTCGAGCAGTACTTC	CASSLGGVVEQYF
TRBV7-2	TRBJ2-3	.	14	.	TGTGCCAGCAGCCCGGGAGCAAGCACAGATACGCAGTATTTT	CASSPGASTDTQYF